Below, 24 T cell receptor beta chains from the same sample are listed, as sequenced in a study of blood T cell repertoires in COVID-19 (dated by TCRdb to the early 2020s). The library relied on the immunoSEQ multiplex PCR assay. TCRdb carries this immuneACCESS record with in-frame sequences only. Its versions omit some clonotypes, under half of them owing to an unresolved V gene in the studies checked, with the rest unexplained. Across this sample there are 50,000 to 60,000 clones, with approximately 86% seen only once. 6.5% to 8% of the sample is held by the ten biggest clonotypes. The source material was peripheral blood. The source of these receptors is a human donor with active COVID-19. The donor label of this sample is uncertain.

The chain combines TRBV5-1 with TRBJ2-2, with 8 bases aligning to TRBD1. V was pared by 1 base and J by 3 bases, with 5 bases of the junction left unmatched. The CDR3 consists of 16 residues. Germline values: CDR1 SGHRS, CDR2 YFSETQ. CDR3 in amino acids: CASSLPGGYYTGELFF. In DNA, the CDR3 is TGCGCCAGCAGCTTGCCAGGGGGCTACTACACCGGGGAGCTGTTTTTT.

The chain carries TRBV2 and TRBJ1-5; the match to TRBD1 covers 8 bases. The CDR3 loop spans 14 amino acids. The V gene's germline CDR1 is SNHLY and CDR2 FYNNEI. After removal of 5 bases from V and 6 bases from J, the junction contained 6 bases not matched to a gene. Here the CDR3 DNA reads TGTGCCAGCAGTACTACAGGGGGGAGTCAGCCCCAGCATTTT. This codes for CASSTTGGSQPQHF.

The CDR3 DNA is TGCGCCAGCAGCTCATCGGGCCAGGGGGGCTACACCTTC. Amino acid sequence: CASSSSGQGGYTF. The rearrangement joins TRBV5-1 to TRBJ1-2; tentative D call: TRBD1 (6 bases). The CDR3 extends over 13 amino acids. V shed 3 bases and J shed 8 bases, with 14 bases lying between them. Germline V gene lookup returns CDR1 SGHRS and CDR2 YFSETQ.

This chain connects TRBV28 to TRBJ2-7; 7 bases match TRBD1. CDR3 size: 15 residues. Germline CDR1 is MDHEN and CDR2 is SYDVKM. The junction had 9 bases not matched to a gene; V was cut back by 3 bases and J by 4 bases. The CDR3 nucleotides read TGTGCCAGCAGTTTTATTCGGCAGGGACAGTACGAGCAGTACTTC. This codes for CASSFIRQGQYEQYF.

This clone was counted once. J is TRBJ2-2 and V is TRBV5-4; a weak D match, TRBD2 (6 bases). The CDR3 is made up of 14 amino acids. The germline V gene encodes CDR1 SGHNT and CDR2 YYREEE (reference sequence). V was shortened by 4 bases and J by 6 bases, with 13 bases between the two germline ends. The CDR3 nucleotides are TGTGCCAGCAGCCAGGAGGCTAGCGCCGGGGAGCTGTTTTTT. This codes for CASSQEASAGELFF.

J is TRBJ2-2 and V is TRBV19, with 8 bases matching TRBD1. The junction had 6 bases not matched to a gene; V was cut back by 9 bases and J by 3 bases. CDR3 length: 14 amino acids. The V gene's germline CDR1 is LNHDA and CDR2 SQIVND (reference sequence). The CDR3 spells CASRGTGHTGELFF. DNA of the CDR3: TGTGCCAGCCGCGGGACAGGACACACCGGGGAGCTGTTTTTT.

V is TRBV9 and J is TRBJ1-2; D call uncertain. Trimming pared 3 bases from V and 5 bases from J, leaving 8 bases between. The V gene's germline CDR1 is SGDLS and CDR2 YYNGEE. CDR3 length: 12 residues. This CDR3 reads CASSDGFYGYTF. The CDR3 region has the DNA TGTGCCAGCAGCGACGGGTTTTATGGCTACACCTTC.

CDR3 residues: CASSLGTGNQPQHF. The CDR3 bases are TGTGCCAGCAGCCTTGGGACAGGTAATCAGCCCCAGCATTTT. The chain carries TRBV3-1 (or the pseudogene TRBV3-2) and TRBJ1-5; 8 bases line up with TRBD1. Looked up from germline, CDR1 is LGHDT and CDR2 is YNNKEL (reference sequence). CDR3 length: 14 amino acids. J lost 4 bases, V lost 4 bases, and 3 bases had no gene match.

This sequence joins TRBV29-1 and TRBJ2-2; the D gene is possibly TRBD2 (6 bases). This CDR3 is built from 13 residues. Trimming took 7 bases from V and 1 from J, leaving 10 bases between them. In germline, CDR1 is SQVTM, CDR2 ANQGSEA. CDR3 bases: TGCAGCGCTGACGGGAGGAACACCGGGGAGCTGTTTTTT. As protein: CSADGRNTGELFF.

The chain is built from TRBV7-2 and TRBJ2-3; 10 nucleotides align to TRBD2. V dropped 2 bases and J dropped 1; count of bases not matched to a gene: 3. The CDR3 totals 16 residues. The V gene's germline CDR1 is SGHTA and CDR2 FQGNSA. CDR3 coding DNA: TGTGCCAGCAGCTTAATTCTAGCGGGAGGCACAGATACGCAGTATTTT. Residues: CASSLILAGGTDTQYF.

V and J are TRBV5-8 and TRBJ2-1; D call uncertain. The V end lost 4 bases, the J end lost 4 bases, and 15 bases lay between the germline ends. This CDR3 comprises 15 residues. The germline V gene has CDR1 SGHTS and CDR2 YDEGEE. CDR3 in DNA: TGTGCCAGCAGCCCCACCGACTCCGCTTACAATGAGCAGTTCTTC. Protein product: CASSPTDSAYNEQFF.

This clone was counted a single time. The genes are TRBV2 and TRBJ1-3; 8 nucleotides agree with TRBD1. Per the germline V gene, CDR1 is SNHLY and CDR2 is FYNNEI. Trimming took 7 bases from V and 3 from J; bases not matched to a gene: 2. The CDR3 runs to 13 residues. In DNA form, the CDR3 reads TGTGCCAGCATTGACAGGGGTGGAAACACCATATATTTT. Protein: CASIDRGGNTIYF.

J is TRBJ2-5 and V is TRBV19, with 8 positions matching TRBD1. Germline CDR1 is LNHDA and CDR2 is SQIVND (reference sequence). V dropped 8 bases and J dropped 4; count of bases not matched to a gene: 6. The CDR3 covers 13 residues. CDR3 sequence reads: CASLGQGGETQYF. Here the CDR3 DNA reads TGTGCCAGTCTCGGACAGGGAGGAGAGACCCAGTACTTC.

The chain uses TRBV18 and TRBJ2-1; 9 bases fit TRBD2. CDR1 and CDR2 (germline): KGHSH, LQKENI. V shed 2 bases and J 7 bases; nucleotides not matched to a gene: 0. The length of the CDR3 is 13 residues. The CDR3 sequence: CASSPSGRNEQFF. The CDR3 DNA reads TGTGCCAGCTCACCAAGCGGGAGGAATGAGCAGTTCTTC.

CDR3 region: CASSQDPYYSSGANVLTF. The CDR3 DNA reads TGTGCCAGCAGCCAAGATCCCTATTATAGCTCTGGGGCCAACGTCCTGACTTTC. The V call is TRBV14, the J call TRBJ2-6; no definite D call. Trimming stripped 0 bases from V and 0 bases from J, with 12 bases between. CDR1 SGHDN and CDR2 FVKESK come from the germline V gene. CDR3 length: 18 amino acids.

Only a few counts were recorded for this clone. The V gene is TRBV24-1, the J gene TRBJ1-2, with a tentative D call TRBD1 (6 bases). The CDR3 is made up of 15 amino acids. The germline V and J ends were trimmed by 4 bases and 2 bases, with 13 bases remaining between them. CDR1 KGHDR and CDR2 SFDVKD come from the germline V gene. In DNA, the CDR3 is TGTGCCACCAGTGACGAAAGGGGGGGGAACTATGGCTACACCTTC. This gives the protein CATSDERGGNYGYTF.

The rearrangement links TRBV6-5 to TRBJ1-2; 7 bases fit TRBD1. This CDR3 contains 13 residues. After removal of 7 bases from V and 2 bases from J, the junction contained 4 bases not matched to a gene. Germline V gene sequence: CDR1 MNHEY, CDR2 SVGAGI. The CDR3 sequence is CASIGGQNYGYTF. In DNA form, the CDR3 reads TGTGCCAGCATCGGGGGACAGAACTATGGCTACACCTTC.

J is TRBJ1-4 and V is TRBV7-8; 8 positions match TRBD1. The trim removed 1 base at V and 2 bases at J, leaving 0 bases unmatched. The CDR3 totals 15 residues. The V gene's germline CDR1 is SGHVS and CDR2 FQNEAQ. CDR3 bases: TGTGCCAGCAGCTTAGGGACAGGGACTAATGAAAAACTGTTTTTT. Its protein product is CASSLGTGTNEKLFF.

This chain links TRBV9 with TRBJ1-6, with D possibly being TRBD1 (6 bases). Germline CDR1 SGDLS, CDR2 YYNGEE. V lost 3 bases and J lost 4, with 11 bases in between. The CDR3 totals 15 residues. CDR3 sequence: CASSAAGQYNSPLHF. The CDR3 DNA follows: TGTGCCAGCAGCGCAGCCGGACAGTATAATTCACCCCTCCACTTT.

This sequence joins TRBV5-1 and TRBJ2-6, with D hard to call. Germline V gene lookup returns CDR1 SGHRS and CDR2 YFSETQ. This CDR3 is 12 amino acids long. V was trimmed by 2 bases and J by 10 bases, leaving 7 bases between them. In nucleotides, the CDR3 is TGCGCCAGCAGCTTCGGAGATAACGTCCTGACTTTC. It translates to CASSFGDNVLTF.

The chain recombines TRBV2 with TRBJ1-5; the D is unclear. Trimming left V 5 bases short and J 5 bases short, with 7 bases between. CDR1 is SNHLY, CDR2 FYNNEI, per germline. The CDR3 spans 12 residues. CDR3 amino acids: CASSKGDQPQHF. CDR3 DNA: TGTGCCAGCAGTAAGGGAGATCAGCCCCAGCATTTT.

The CDR3 protein is CASSLGGGVPGYGYTF. The CDR3 nucleotides are TGTGCCAGCAGCTTGGGAGGGGGTGTGCCCGGCTATGGCTACACCTTC. V and J are TRBV13 and TRBJ1-2; possibly TRBD1 for D (6 bases). This CDR3 region has 16 residues. Looked up from germline, CDR1 is PRHDT and CDR2 is FYEKMQ (reference sequence). Trimming cost V 3 bases and J 4 bases, with 18 bases left between them.

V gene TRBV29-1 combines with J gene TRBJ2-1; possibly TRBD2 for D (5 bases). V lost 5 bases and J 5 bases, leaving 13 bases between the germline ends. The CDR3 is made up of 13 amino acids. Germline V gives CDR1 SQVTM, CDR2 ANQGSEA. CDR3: CSVLGGRNNEQFF. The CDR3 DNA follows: TGCAGCGTTCTCGGCGGGCGAAACAATGAGCAGTTCTTC.

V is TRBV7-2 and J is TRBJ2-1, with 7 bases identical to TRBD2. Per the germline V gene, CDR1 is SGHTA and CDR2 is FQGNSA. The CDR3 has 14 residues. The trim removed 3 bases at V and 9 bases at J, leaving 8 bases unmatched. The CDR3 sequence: CASSFWEGLSEQFF. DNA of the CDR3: TGTGCCAGCAGCTTTTGGGAGGGCCTGAGTGAGCAGTTCTTC.